The clone carrying this T cell receptor (beta chain) was detected only once. The antigen is undetermined. 13 Jbeta primers and 60 Vbeta primers were used for the PCR. Assay: immunoSEQ multiplex PCR; the TCRdb copy retains only in-frame clones and omits some. The sample lists 95,000 to 150,000 clones, about three fifths occurring once. The data are from a study of cytomegalovirus exposure and HLA in healthy donors. This CDR3 contains 17 residues. Germline lookup yields CDR1 SGDLS and CDR2 YYNGEE. With 3 bases clipped from V and 0 bases from J, the junction kept 6 bases outside the gene matches. Overall study results and limits: In vitro testing confirmed a few CMV-associated chains as specific for CMV antigens. A later analysis linked a missense DCLRE1C variant to TCR beta V- and J-gene trimming. Because they were indistinguishable, some V segments, including TRBV6-2 and TRBV6-3, were excluded. Researchers catalogued approximately 160 TCR beta chains as cytomegalovirus-associated.

The TCR sequence derives from a woman aged 40-49 years in good health and CMV-seropositive. The gene calls are TRBV9 and TRBJ2-6; 7 nucleotides align to TRBD1. What was sequenced was PBMCs. The CDR3 here is CASSGRDRSSGANVLTF. The CDR3 region has the DNA TGTGCCAGCAGCGGAAGGGACAGAAGCTCTGGGGCCAACGTCCTGACTTTC.